Shown below are 13 T cell receptor beta chains from a single sample sequenced in a study of blood T cell repertoires in COVID-19. Produced via immunoSEQ multiplex PCR; TCRdb's table is partial and in-frame only. The sample consists of about 320,000 clones, approximately 88% of them appearing once. The sample comprised PBMCs or T cells enriched from blood (not recorded which). The receptor source for this set is a man younger than 40 who had recovered from COVID-19.

Note on this clone: The junction differs from germline at one of its ends, possibly a read error. This rearrangement joins TRBV7-9 to TRBJ1-1; 11 bases fit TRBD1. The CDR3 length is 15 residues. Germline CDR1 is SEHNR and CDR2 is FQNEAQ (reference sequence). This CDR3 reads CASSLGDRGNSEAFF. The CDR3 nucleotides read TGTGCCAGCAGTCTCGGGGACAGGGGGAACTCTGAAGCTTTCTTT.

The genes are TRBV19 and TRBJ2-1; 7 bases align to TRBD2. V was clipped by 0 bases and J by 5 bases; unmatched bases: 4. Germline-derived CDR1 and CDR2 are LNHDA and SQIVND (reference sequence). This CDR3 comprises 15 residues. The CDR3 sequence: CASSIDPAGDNEQFF. Written as DNA, the CDR3 is TGTGCCAGTAGTATAGATCCGGCGGGGGACAATGAGCAGTTCTTC.

This chain joins TRBV29-1 and TRBJ2-7; weak D call: TRBD1 (5 bases). The V and J ends lost 3 bases and 5 bases respectively, with 11 bases between them. The CDR3 extends over 12 amino acids. Germline CDR1 SQVTM, CDR2 ANQGSEA. CDR3: CSVDRGRHEQYF. The DNA of the CDR3 is TGCAGCGTTGATAGGGGTCGGCACGAGCAGTACTTC.

This chain links TRBV7-9 with TRBJ2-1; 7 positions match TRBD2. The CDR3 spans 15 residues. CDR1 SEHNR and CDR2 FQNEAQ come from the germline V gene (reference sequence). Trimming removed 3 bases from V and 7 bases from J; junction bases left unmatched: 9. The CDR3 protein is CASSFRGGVSNEQFF. CDR3 in DNA: TGTGCCAGCAGCTTTCGCGGGGGAGTGTCGAATGAGCAGTTCTTC.

Comment on this clone: Additional DNA sequences in this sample encode the identical CDR3. The rearrangement joins TRBV5-6 to TRBJ2-7; D is undetermined. Germline CDR1 and CDR2: SGHDT and YYEEEE. The CDR3 spans 13 residues. V dropped 0 bases and J dropped 0 bases, with 4 bases sitting between them. The CDR3 sequence: CASSLGSSYEQYF. Written as DNA, the CDR3 is TGTGCCAGCAGCTTGGGCAGCTCCTACGAGCAGTACTTC. Based on the CDR3 plus reference TRBV5-6 and TRBJ2-7, the full variable domain is DAGVTQSPTHLIKTRGQQVTLRCSPKSGHDTVSWYQQALGQGPQFIFQYYEEEERQRGNFPDRFSGHQFPNYSSELNVNALLLGDSALYLCASSLGSSYEQYFGPGTRLTVT.

This chain links TRBV24-1 with TRBJ2-2, with 7 bases that match TRBD2. The V segment lost 1 base and the J segment 8 bases; nucleotides outside the gene matches: 0. The CDR3 has 13 residues. Germline V gives CDR1 KGHDR, CDR2 SFDVKD. CDR3 nucleotides: TGTGCCACCAGTGATTTAGCGGGAGGGGAGCTGTTTTTT. As protein: CATSDLAGGELFF.

J is TRBJ2-1 and V is TRBV14, with 7 bases identical to TRBD1. Per the germline V gene, CDR1 is SGHDN and CDR2 is FVKESK. CDR3 size: 15 residues. Losses at the gene ends were 4 bases for V and 0 bases for J; bases not matched to a gene: 3. This CDR3 is CASSPQGNSYNEQFF. CDR3 DNA sequence: TGTGCCAGCAGCCCACAGGGGAACTCCTACAATGAGCAGTTCTTC.

This clone was seen once. The chain couples TRBV28 to TRBJ2-7, with 9 bases fitting TRBD1. This CDR3 region has 14 residues. With 5 bases clipped from V and 7 bases from J, the junction kept 9 bases outside the gene matches. Looked up from germline, CDR1 is MDHEN and CDR2 is SYDVKM. The CDR3: CASSTGDRAGEQYF. Written as DNA, the CDR3 is TGTGCCAGCAGTACGGGGGACAGGGCGGGGGAGCAGTACTTC.

The chain uses TRBV13 and TRBJ2-5, with 7 bases lining up with TRBD2. V was pared by 4 bases and J by 5 bases, with 4 bases of the junction left unmatched. The CDR3 consists of 13 residues. Germline values: CDR1 PRHDT, CDR2 FYEKMQ (reference sequence). CDR3 coding DNA: TGTGCCAGCAGCTCGGGGGGTGGGGAGACCCAGTACTTC. This translates into CASSSGGGETQYF.

The CDR3: CASSLKAGGSLLETQYF. In DNA, the CDR3 is TGTGCCAGCAGTTTAAAAGCGGGGGGGTCTTTGCTGGAGACCCAGTACTTC. V is TRBV27 and J is TRBJ2-5, with TRBD2 identical over 10 bases. This CDR3 spans 17 amino acids. Germline CDR1 and CDR2: MNHEY and SMNVEV (reference sequence). V was pared by 2 bases and J by 5 bases, with 11 bases of the junction left unmatched.

The J gene is TRBJ1-1, the V gene TRBV6-5; maybe TRBD1 (5 bases). Germline CDR1 and CDR2: MNHEY and SVGAGI. Trimming pared 6 bases from V and 4 bases from J, leaving 15 bases between. The CDR3 sequence is 14 residues long. The chain's CDR3 is CASRNQGYLTEAFF. As DNA, the CDR3 is TGTGCCAGCAGGAACCAGGGATACCTCACTGAAGCTTTCTTT.

This rearrangement joins TRBV29-1 to TRBJ1-6; 7 nucleotides line up with TRBD1. Germline V gene lookup returns CDR1 SQVTM and CDR2 ANQGSEA. The CDR3 consists of 13 residues. Germline trimming cut 6 bases from V and 9 bases from J; bases unmatched to any gene: 8. The CDR3 is CSVRQGRGSPLHF. As DNA, the CDR3 is TGCAGCGTGAGACAGGGTAGAGGTTCACCCCTCCACTTT.

The V call is TRBV20-1, the J call TRBJ2-7; D gene unclear. The germline gives CDR1 DFQATT, CDR2 SNEGSKA (reference sequence). The CDR3 runs 11 residues. V dropped 3 bases and J dropped 6 bases, with 9 bases sitting between them. The CDR3 region has the DNA TGCAGTGCTAGGTCAGGTCCCGAGCAGTACTTC. Translated: CSARSGPEQYF.